A single T cell receptor (beta chain) is shown here with its context. The source of the sample is a study of T cell changes during pregnancy in multiple sclerosis. Data came from immunoSEQ multiplex PCR; TCRdb stores just in-frame clones and leaves some out. The sample lists 75,000 to 95,000 clones, around 93% occurring once. The source was peripheral blood, collected before pregnancy. This TCR was sampled from a female donor with multiple sclerosis, enrolled in a pregnancy study.

The CDR3 spells CASSLVGSSSGKPLHF. CDR3 in DNA: TGTGCCAGCAGCTTAGTCGGGTCAAGTTCTGGCAAACCCCTCCACTTT. The J gene is TRBJ1-6, the V gene TRBV7-2; D gene ambiguous. V was shortened by 1 base and J by 12 bases, with 19 bases between the two germline ends. The CDR3 is 16 amino acids. Germline CDR1 is SGHTA and CDR2 is FQGNSA.